This T cell receptor (beta chain) was retrieved from a study of blood T cell repertoires in COVID-19. Study-level information: The study drew acute and convalescent COVID-19 samples from the United States, Italy and Spain.

CDR1 is SGHTA, CDR2 FQGNSA, per germline. Trimming stripped 8 bases from V and 4 bases from J, with 6 bases between. CDR3 length equals 11 residues. TCRdb's copy holds only in-frame clones and misses some; the assay was immunoSEQ multiplex PCR. The data show over 20,000 clones, roughly four fifths seen once. The chain joins TRBV7-2 to TRBJ2-1, with no clear D. Sequencing was performed on peripheral blood. The TCR sequence derives from a human donor in a cohort sampled during active COVID-19. The CDR3 nucleotides are TGTGCCAGCGGCCAATACAATGAGCAGTTCTTC. It specifies CASGQYNEQFF.